Each of the 2 T cell receptor beta chains below was sequenced from the same sample in a study of blood T cell repertoires in COVID-19. Using immunoSEQ multiplex PCR, the repertoire was profiled, and TCRdb retains in-frame clones only, with some absent. The repertoire has some 360,000 clones, 87% of them found once; the top ten carry 2.3%. The specimen was peripheral blood. These receptors were obtained from a woman aged 55-69 years with COVID-19, enrolled during active disease.

The chain recombines TRBV7-9 with TRBJ1-2; 7 bases agree with TRBD1. The junction had 6 bases not matched to a gene; V was cut back by 3 bases and J by 5 bases. The V gene's germline CDR1 is SEHNR and CDR2 FQNEAQ (reference sequence). The length of the CDR3 is 14 residues. The CDR3 region has the DNA TGTGCCAGCAGCTTCTCCGGGACAGAGTATGGCTACACCTTC. Its protein is CASSFSGTEYGYTF.

This clone was observed once. CDR3 protein: CASSLDPSGGIYNEQFF. The CDR3 DNA sequence: TGTGCCAGCAGCTTAGACCCCAGCGGGGGCATTTACAATGAGCAGTTCTTC. The chain joins TRBV11-2 to TRBJ2-1; TRBD2 aligns across 8 bases. Per germline, CDR1 SGHAT and CDR2 FQNNGV. The CDR3 spans 17 residues. With V trimmed by 0 bases and J by 4 bases, 8 bases remained unmatched.